This T cell receptor (beta chain) was found in a study of blood T cell repertoires in COVID-19. The CDR3 is made up of 19 amino acids. J gave up 0 bases and V 3 bases, and 12 bases lay outside the gene matches. CDR1 and CDR2 from the germline V gene are LGHDT and YNNKEL (reference sequence). The repertoire was sequenced with immunoSEQ multiplex PCR; TCRdb's copy has only in-frame clones and lacks some. The sample includes tens of thousands of clones, around 81% of them seen just once. The source of this sequence is a woman aged 55-75 years with acute or convalescent COVID-19. Sequenced material: peripheral blood. The J gene is TRBJ2-2, the V gene TRBV3-1 (or the pseudogene TRBV3-2); the match to TRBD1 covers 8 bases. In DNA form, the CDR3 reads TGTGCCAGCAGCCATCCAGGGGGCGCGGGAACCTCGAACACCGGGGAGCTGTTTTTT. This codes for CASSHPGGAGTSNTGELFF.